This TCR beta chain was obtained from a study of T-cell memory formation after mild COVID-19. Per germline, CDR1 LGHNA and CDR2 YSLEER. V lost 4 bases, J lost 0 bases, and 15 bases lay in between. This CDR3 comprises 16 residues. TCRdb re-called the 5' RACE reads with MiXCR, one entry per CDR3 protein. Here the sample spans 300,000 to 350,000 distinct CDR3 sequences, over 11% being singletons. The table lists this clonotype with a few counts. Sequenced material: PBMCs or a T cell subset sorted from them (not recorded which). The sequence came from a man aged 18 to 35 who had mild COVID-19 (a few samples of this study predate the infection). Cell type and time point are not known. The chain has TRBV4-3 and TRBJ2-5, with D perhaps matching TRBD2 (6 bases). CDR3 nucleotide sequence: TGCGCCAGCAGCCCAACAGCGGGTTCCTACCAAGAGACCCAGTACTTC. Translating gives CASSPTAGSYQETQYF.